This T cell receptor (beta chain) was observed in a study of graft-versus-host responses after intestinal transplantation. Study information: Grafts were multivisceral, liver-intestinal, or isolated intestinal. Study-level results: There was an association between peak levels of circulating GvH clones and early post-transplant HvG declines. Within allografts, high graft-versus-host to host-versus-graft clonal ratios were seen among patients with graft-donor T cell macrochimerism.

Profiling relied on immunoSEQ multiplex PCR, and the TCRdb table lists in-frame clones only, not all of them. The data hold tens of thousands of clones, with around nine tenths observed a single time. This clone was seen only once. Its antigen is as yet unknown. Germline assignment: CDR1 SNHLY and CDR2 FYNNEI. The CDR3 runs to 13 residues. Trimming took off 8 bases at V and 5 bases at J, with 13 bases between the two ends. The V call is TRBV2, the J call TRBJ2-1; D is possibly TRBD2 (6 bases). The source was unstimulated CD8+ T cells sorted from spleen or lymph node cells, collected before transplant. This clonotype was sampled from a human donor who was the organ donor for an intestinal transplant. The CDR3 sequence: CASGTSLHNEQFF. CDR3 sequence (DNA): TGTGCCAGCGGCACTAGCCTACACAATGAGCAGTTCTTC.